The present T cell receptor (beta chain) was sequenced within a study of T cells in Graves' hyperthyroidism and ophthalmopathy. Background on the study: The blood sample was taken at first diagnosis, before treatment began.

This clonotype was counted a few times. What it binds is unknown. Any patient presenting with uncontrolled infection, other autoimmune disease, pregnancy or lactation was left out. The CDR3 is 12 amino acids. CDR1 SGHTS and CDR2 YDEGEE come from the germline V gene. The V gene lost 5 bases and the J gene lost 3 bases, with 8 bases spanning the gap. Study conclusions and caveats: Ophthalmopathy was predicted by the model a median of about 6.7 months ahead of onset.

There were TCR beta CDR3 regions amplified from RNA transcripts. HTBI primers were employed in a first-round RT-PCR of the TCR CDR3. TCRdb called the multiplex PCR reads again in MiXCR, with one record for every CDR3 protein. The table shows about 270,000 distinct CDR3 sequences, with about 20% occurring only once. J is TRBJ1-2 and V is TRBV5-8; D remains unclear. Sequencing input: blood. This TCR was recovered from a man aged 30 to 45 with Graves' ophthalmopathy. The CDR3 DNA reads as TGTGCCAGCAGTGAAATGGACTATGGCTACACCTTC. This gives the protein CASSEMDYGYTF. Supplemented by reference TRBV5-8 and TRBJ1-2, the full variable domain reads EAGVTQSPTHLIKTRGQQATLRCSPISGHTSVYWYQQALGLGLQFLLWYDEGEERNRGNFPPRFSGRQFPNYSSELNVNALELEDSALYLCASSEMDYGYTFGSGTRLTVV.